This TCR beta chain was retrieved from a study of blood T cell repertoires in COVID-19. Assay: immunoSEQ multiplex PCR; the TCRdb copy retains only in-frame clones and omits some. The data show 400,000 to 450,000 clones, with about 87% seen just once and roughly 0.78% held by the top ten. Only one count was recorded for this clone. This receptor was taken from a man between 18 and 35 years old with COVID-19, enrolled during active disease. The sequencing input was peripheral blood.

The CDR3 protein is CASSQGAEYSNQPQHF. CDR3 nucleotides: TGTGCCAGCAGCCAAGGGGCCGAGTATAGCAATCAGCCCCAGCATTTT. The chain combines TRBV3-1 (or the pseudogene TRBV3-2) with TRBJ1-5; D is ambiguous. The germline gives CDR1 LGHDT, CDR2 YNNKEL (reference sequence). This CDR3 has 16 residues. The V gene lost 1 base and the J gene lost 0 bases, with 10 bases spanning the gap.